This T cell receptor beta chain was sequenced for a study of shared clonotypes between healthy human individuals. Findings of the study overall: Non-shared clonotypes had lower generation probabilities than clonotypes shared by all four sorted-subset donors.

In the sorted-subset replicate PCRs, around 0.2 ug DNA, 25,000 to 30,000 T cell genomes, was used. The table came from immunoSEQ multiplex PCR; TCRdb's copy has only in-frame clones and leaves some out. In the table there are some 1,400,000 clones, roughly 96% of which are singletons. CDR3 size: 13 residues. V was shortened by 4 bases and J by 10 bases, with 15 bases between the two germline ends. Germline assignment: CDR1 SGDLS and CDR2 YYNGEE. As to this clone: The antigen remains unidentified.

The sequence came from a man between 25 and 39 years old in good health. Input material: naive CD4+ T cells sorted from blood. Subset noted: CD45RA+ positively selected. The chain joins TRBV9 to TRBJ2-1; D perhaps matches TRBD1 (6 bases). The CDR3 region is CASSREQGREQFF. In DNA form, the CDR3 reads TGTGCCAGCAGCCGAGAACAGGGCCGGGAGCAGTTCTTC.